A single TCR beta chain is shown here with its context. What it recognizes is unknown. CDR1 and CDR2 from the germline V gene are MNHEY and SVGAGI. This CDR3 region has 13 residues. Trimming cost V 5 bases and J 4 bases; bases outside gene matches: 4. Sequencing was performed with immunoSEQ multiplex PCR; in TCRdb, only in-frame clones are kept and a portion is missing. The table lists tens of thousands of clones, less than 80% of them singletons. This entry comes from a study of immune evolution from preneoplasia to lung adenocarcinoma. After pathologic assessment, macro-dissection selected premalignant or tumor cells for extraction. General study findings and limits: Top clone share appeared to fall from AAH through AIS, MIA, adenocarcinoma.

Sample: FFPE invasive lung adenocarcinoma tissue. This chain joins TRBV6-5 and TRBJ1-2, with 7 bases fitting TRBD1. The sequence was obtained from a person in their sixties or seventies with invasive lung adenocarcinoma. Some clones in this sample may be carry-over from other donors' samples. This chain's CDR3 is CASSPRDSYGYTF. Here the CDR3 DNA reads TGTGCCAGCAGTCCCCGGGACAGCTATGGCTACACCTTC.